This T cell receptor (beta chain) was obtained from a study of Graves' ophthalmopathy and Graves' hyperthyroidism listed by TCRdb under 2018. With regard to the full study: A patient counted as having stable hyperthyroidism if there was no progression to ophthalmopathy within 18 months of follow-up. In total, 135 blood samples were TCR-sequenced: 43 ophthalmopathy, roughly 80 hyperthyroidism and about 17 hyperthyroidism-to-ophthalmopathy patients. To explore V-J signatures that distinguish ophthalmopathy from hyperthyroidism, a discovery set of about a hundred patients was enrolled, made up of 43 with ophthalmopathy and 57 with stable hyperthyroidism. After sampling, hyperthyroidism patients received methimazole starting at 30 mg daily, and ophthalmopathy patients received high-dose intravenous methylprednisolone. In over five hyperthyroidism patients, T-cell repertoires of thyroid tissue and blood were compared. TCR beta repertoire signatures were used to distinguish Graves' ophthalmopathy from Graves' hyperthyroidism and to predict progression to ophthalmopathy. The independent validation cohort included 18 hyperthyroidism patients plus 17 patients who later progressed from hyperthyroidism to ophthalmopathy. Results the study describes overall, beyond this receptor: Most expanded thyroid clonotypes with a frequency above 0.001 also appeared in blood, which suggests that blood repertoires may reflect the immune response in the thyroid. No statistical method was used to predetermine the sample size, and group allocation was not hidden from the investigators. In validation, the model predicted ophthalmopathy progression with 55% to 71% sensitivity and around 72% specificity; roughly eleven predicted patients were CT-confirmed with GO in a median of roughly 6.8 months. Ophthalmopathy was separated from stable hyperthyroidism by the 13-signature model with just under 90% sensitivity and approximately 84% specificity in cross-validation and with 80%/75% in the test set.

V is cut back by 4 bases and J by 7 bases, with 6 bases in the junction unmatched. Taken from cysteine to phenylalanine, the CDR3 has 14 residues. Only the CDR3 portion is preserved as DNA: 42 bases, with reading frame beginning at the first base. As encoded in the germline V gene (reference sequence), CDR1 is MNHNY while CDR2 is SVGAGI. Hyperthyroidism patients were newly diagnosed, were aged 18 to 65 years, and had a disease duration under 2 months. Patients with other autoimmune diseases, uncontrolled infections, pregnancy or lactation were excluded. Diagnosis was based on clinical symptoms, serum thyroxine, TRAb, thyroid ultrasound and orbital computed tomography. Total RNA was extracted using Trizol reagent, and RNA quality was checked on an Agilent 2100 Bioanalyzer. For repertoire sequencing, the TCR beta CDR3 regions were amplified from RNA transcripts. A first-round RT-PCR used HTBI primers with the Qiagen OneStep RT-PCR kit, followed by a second-round multiplex PCR, size selection and purification. Sequencing of the libraries was carried out on an Illumina HiSeq2000 in paired-end mode with 100 bp reads. In the source study's methods: SOAPnuke was used to process the reads, removing any read that contained adapters or uncalled bases, had a mean Phred below 15, or lacked an exact match to the constant primer or identifier. High-quality paired reads were merged with COPE v1.2.5. Unique nucleotide sequences were defined as clonotypes and aligned to IMGT TRB V, D and J references using MiTCR v1.1. Analysis was restricted to V-J combinations with a frequency above 0.0001, which covered over 98% of repertoires. For each V-J combination, a TCR clonal expansion and chaos score was defined as the ratio of F50 clonal expansion to chaos observed in the TCRdist matrix. Welch's t-statistics and random forest were used to reduce the features to approximately 13 V-J combinations, which were then used as input to a naive Bayes classifier. The Morisita-Horn index was used to measure how similar the thyroid and blood repertoires were. TCRdb redid the processing of the public reads, applying fastp at Q25 and MiXCR, and retained in-frame beta chains. Every entry covers one CDR3 protein and lists the most common genes and DNA from its rows. In this record, the V and J calls reflect TCRdb's handling and not the investigators' own analysis. The sample table holds some 1.1 million distinct CDR3 sequences, of which roughly two fifths were seen once. Around 10% of the sample is held by the ten biggest clonotypes.

In this sample, this clonotype turned up many times. This clone's antigen is unknown. It has no much larger one-base neighbor in the sample; base qualities were not kept. The receptor chain draws on TRBV6-6 and TRBJ2-7; 11 central bases correspond to TRBD2. The TCR originated in an adult man with Graves' hyperthyroidism. Sequenced: peripheral blood or thyroid tissue (not recorded which). The DNA sequence is given as TGTGCCAGCAGTTTAGCGGGAGGGCCGGGTGAGCAGTACTTC. The encoded protein is CASSLAGGPGEQYF.